The rows below give T cell receptor beta chains drawn from one sample of a study of cytomegalovirus exposure and HLA in healthy donors. Clones were sequenced by immunoSEQ multiplex PCR, and TCRdb holds only the in-frame ones, with some missing. Of around 250,000 clones in the sample, 90% are singletons; the top ten hold approximately 3.1%. What was sequenced was PBMCs. The receptor set was obtained from a woman in her twenties or thirties in good health and CMV-seronegative. The CDR3 runs from the conserved cysteine through the conserved F or W. The D gene is left open where the match is weak. Not every row has a clone size; where given, it reads once, few, many or a size class.

>16|TRBV5-5|TRBJ2-6|.|.
TGTGCCAGCAGCTTGTTACAGGCAGGTGGGGCCAACGTCCTGACTTTC
CASSLLQAGGANVLTF
>16|TRBV4-3|TRBJ1-3|TRBD1|.
TGCGCCAGCAGCCTAGACAGGGTTTCGTCTGGAAACACCATATATTTT
CASSLDRVSSGNTIYF
>16|TRBV27|TRBJ2-2|TRBD1|once
TGTGCCAGCACTTCCCCCGGACAGGGGAACACCGGGGAGCTGTTTTTT
CASTSPGQGNTGELFF
>17|TRBV13|TRBJ2-1|TRBD1|.
TGTGCCAGCAGCTTAGGTTCCGGGACAGGGCACTACAATGAGCAGTTCTTC
CASSLGSGTGHYNEQFF
>16|TRBV7-8|TRBJ2-3|.|few
.
CASSHLFGQGTDTQYF
>15|TRBV13|TRBJ2-3|.|.
TGTGCCAGCAGCTTAGTCCAGGGTAGCACAGATACGCAGTATTTT
CASSLVQGSTDTQYF
>14|TRBV7-2|TRBJ2-7|.|.
TGTGCCAGCAGCTTAGGCGGGGACTCCTACGAGCAGTACTTC
CASSLGGDSYEQYF
>13|TRBV15|TRBJ2-7|.|.
TGTGCCACCAGCAGAGATTACTCTTCCGAGCAGTACTTC
CATSRDYSSEQYF
>14|TRBV27|TRBJ2-5|TRBD1|.
TGTGCCAGCAGTCGACAGGGGGGGAGGGAGACCCAGTACTTC
CASSRQGGRETQYF
>13|TRBV19|TRBJ2-5|.|.
TGTGCCAGTAGTTTTCAAGGGTTGGAGACCCAGTACTTC
CASSFQGLETQYF
>15|TRBV6-4|TRBJ2-2|TRBD1|.
TGTGCCAGCAGCGAACGGACAGGAGCTTCAGGGGAGCTGTTTTTT
CASSERTGASGELFF
>15|TRBV30|TRBJ2-1|.|.
TGTGCCGGATACTTCCCGGACAGGTGGAGGGATGAGCAGTTCTTC
CAGYFPDRWRDEQFF
>14|TRBV11-1|TRBJ2-3|TRBD2|.
TGTGCCAGCCGCCTAGCGGGATGGGCGGATACGCAGTATTTT
CASRLAGWADTQYF
>16|TRBV5-1|TRBJ2-6|.|.
TGCGCCAGCAGCTTGGTCCGGGACTCTGGGGCCAACGTCCTGACTTTC
CASSLVRDSGANVLTF
>15|TRBV13|TRBJ2-5|.|.
TGTGCCAGCAGGGGGCATGCGGGCGGTCAAGAGACCCAGTACTTC
CASRGHAGGQETQYF
>19|TRBV11-2|TRBJ2-3|TRBD2|.
TGTGCCAGCAGCTTTCTGTCGCCTAGCGGGAGGGCCGACGCAGATACGCAGTATTTT
CASSFLSPSGRADADTQYF
>14|TRBV7-2|TRBJ2-7|TRBD1|.
TGTGCCAGCAGCTTAGCTGGGACAGAATACGAGCAGTACTTC
CASSLAGTEYEQYF
>15|TRBV30|TRBJ2-2|.|.
TGTGCCTGGAGTGTACGGAGTCTTTACACCGGGGAGCTGTTTTTT
CAWSVRSLYTGELFF
>13|TRBV27|TRBJ2-5|.|.
TGTGCCAGCAGTTTACACGGTCAAGAGACCCAGTACTTC
CASSLHGQETQYF
>15|TRBV11-1|TRBJ2-1|.|.
TGTGCCAGCAGCCCTGGGGGGTGGGAGCGGAATGAGCAGTTCTTC
CASSPGGWERNEQFF
>17|TRBV27|TRBJ2-7|.|.
TGTGCCAGCAGTTTATCGGCCGGGACTTTCATTTCCTACGAGCAGTACTTC
CASSLSAGTFISYEQYF
>14|TRBV7-9|TRBJ2-7|.|.
TGTGCCAGCAGCCCCCAAGGGGCGGTGGACGAGCAGTACTTC
CASSPQGAVDEQYF
>15|TRBV19|TRBJ2-7|TRBD1|.
TGTGCCAGTAGCCCTCCGGGACAGGGGGCTTACGAGCAGTACTTC
CASSPPGQGAYEQYF
>13|TRBV7-9|TRBJ2-5|.|.
TGTGCCAGCAGCTTAGCAGGGGCCGAGACCCAGTACTTC
CASSLAGAETQYF
>18|TRBV28|TRBJ2-7|TRBD1|.
TGTGCCAGCACCCCGTTTATGCTGGGACAGGGGAGGGACTACGAGCAGTACTTC
CASTPFMLGQGRDYEQYF
>12|TRBV7-2|TRBJ1-2|.|.
TGTGCCAGCAGCCGTGTAGGAAGGGGCTACACCTTC
CASSRVGRGYTF
>14|TRBV18|TRBJ2-7|TRBD1|.
TGTGCCAGCTCACCACCGGGACAGTCCTACGAGCAGTACTTC
CASSPPGQSYEQYF
>13|TRBV5-4|TRBJ1-1|.|.
TGTGCCAGCAGCGCAACAGGGAACACTGAAGCTTTCTTT
CASSATGNTEAFF
>14|TRBV6-6|TRBJ1-1|.|.
TGTGCCAGCAGTTCCTGGGGGGGGGACACTGAAGCTTTCTTT
CASSSWGGDTEAFF
>13|TRBV15|TRBJ1-5|.|.
TGTGCCACCAGCAGAACCCCCGGGCAGCCCCAGCATTTT
CATSRTPGQPQHF
>15|TRBV28|TRBJ1-2|TRBD1|.
TGTGCCAGCAGATTGTTCCCAACAGGGGTCTATGGCTACACCTTC
CASRLFPTGVYGYTF
>14|TRBV6-6|TRBJ2-5|.|.
TGTGCCAGCAGTTACTCAAGGACACTCGAGACCCAGTACTTC
CASSYSRTLETQYF
>14|TRBV7-8|TRBJ1-3|.|.
TGTGCCAGCAGCCCAGGGGTCTCTGGAAACACCATATATTTT
CASSPGVSGNTIYF
>19|TRBV7-9|TRBJ2-7|TRBD2|.
TGTGCCAGCAGCTTATACCTTCTAGCGGGAGGACCTAGCTCCTACGAGCAGTACTTC
CASSLYLLAGGPSSYEQYF
>13|TRBV10-3|TRBJ2-3|TRBD1|.
TGTGCCAGCGGGACAGGGGGCACAGATACGCAGTATTTT
CASGTGGTDTQYF
>12|TRBV29-1|TRBJ1-2|.|.
TGCAGCGTTCACAGGGCTAACTATGGCTACACCTTC
CSVHRANYGYTF
>14|TRBV5-8|TRBJ2-1|.|.
TGTGCCAGCAGCTTGGGGGGCGTCCTCAATGAGCAGTTCTTC
CASSLGGVLNEQFF
>15|TRBV5-1|TRBJ2-1|TRBD2|.
TGCGCCAGCAGCCCATGGACTAGCGAGGTTCCTGAGCAGTTCTTC
CASSPWTSEVPEQFF
>15|TRBV7-2|TRBJ1-2|TRBD1|.
TGTGCCAGCAGCCTTAACAGGGGAAACTACTATGGCTACACCTTC
CASSLNRGNYYGYTF
>15|TRBV28|TRBJ2-2|TRBD1|.
TGTGCCAGCAGTATAAAGTACAGGGGCTCCGGGGAGCTGTTTTTT
CASSIKYRGSGELFF
>12|TRBV2|TRBJ2-1|.|.
TGTGCCAGCAGTGAAGCGTTCAATGAGCAGTTCTTC
CASSEAFNEQFF
>13|TRBV9|TRBJ2-1|TRBD2|.
TGTGCCAGCAGTCTAGCGGGCTACAATGAGCAGTTCTTC
CASSLAGYNEQFF
>15|TRBV18|TRBJ2-7|.|.
TGTGCCAGCTCAGGTTCGGACACCCTATCCTACGAGCAGTACTTC
CASSGSDTLSYEQYF
>13|TRBV6-6|TRBJ1-2|.|.
TGTGCCAGCAGCTGGACCATTCGGGATGGCTACACCTTC
CASSWTIRDGYTF
>14|TRBV28|TRBJ1-1|.|.
TGTGCCAGCACCCGGGGGGGGGTGAACACTGAAGCTTTCTTT
CASTRGGVNTEAFF
>12|TRBV6-5|TRBJ2-3|.|.
TGTGCCAGCAGTTACTCGGGGGATACGCAGTATTTT
CASSYSGDTQYF
>16|TRBV28|TRBJ2-2|TRBD1|.
TGTGCCAGCAGTTCAATCGGACAGGGAGGAGCCGGGGAGCTGTTTTTT
CASSSIGQGGAGELFF
>15|TRBV4-1|TRBJ2-7|TRBD2|.
TGCGCCAGCAGCCAAGGACTAGCGGACTCCTACGAGCAGTACTTC
CASSQGLADSYEQYF